This TCR beta chain was documented in a study of T cell changes during pregnancy in multiple sclerosis. V dropped 6 bases and J dropped 3; count of bases not matched to a gene: 4. This CDR3 contains 13 residues. Germline V lookup: CDR1 ENHRY, CDR2 SYGVKD. The assay was immunoSEQ multiplex PCR, and TCRdb's table has in-frame clones only and misses some. The sample yields 40,000 to 60,000 clones, around 90% seen once. The receptor was isolated from a female donor with multiple sclerosis, enrolled in a pregnancy study. The rearrangement uses TRBV10-3 and TRBJ1-1; 7 nucleotides align to TRBD1. Sequenced material: CD4+ T cells from peripheral blood mononuclear cells, taken in the third trimester of pregnancy. CDR3 region: CAIRAGTDTEAFF. The CDR3 DNA sequence: TGTGCCATCAGAGCCGGGACAGACACTGAAGCTTTCTTT.